Following are 17 T cell receptor beta chains from one sample sequenced in a study of T cells in Graves' hyperthyroidism and ophthalmopathy. Amplification targeted TCR beta CDR3 regions from RNA transcripts. The HTBI primer set was used in a first-round RT-PCR of the TCR CDR3. TCRdb independently ran MiXCR on the multiplex PCR reads; one entry per CDR3 protein. Seen here are about 580,000 distinct CDR3 sequences, around 46% observed once, and the top ten hold more than 7.5%. The sequencing input was peripheral blood or thyroid tissue (not recorded which). These receptors all stem from a woman aged 18-35 years with Graves' hyperthyroidism.

V usage is TRBV20-1 and J usage is TRBJ2-7, with D perhaps TRBD2 (6 bases). The J call may be wrong; the DNA end is better matched by TRBJ2-1. Germline values: CDR1 DFQATT, CDR2 SNEGSKA (reference sequence). CDR3 length equals 15 residues. CDR3 loop: CSARDRAGLGDEQFF. The CDR3 bases are TGCAGTGCTAGAGATAGGGCGGGATTAGGGGATGAGCAGTTCTTC.

J is TRBJ2-5 and V is TRBV7-2; D not resolved. The DNA end is more similar to TRBJ2-1, so the J call may be wrong. Germline V gives CDR1 SGHTA, CDR2 FQGNSA. The CDR3 runs to 15 residues. CDR3 sequence (DNA): TGTGCCAGCAGCACCCGGGCCTACCCGGCTGGAGAGCAGTTCTTC. Translated: CASSTRAYPAGEQFF.

In the case of this clonotype: An end of the junction differs from the germline gene, which may be a read error. The CDR3 loop is CASSRLTGDNVLTF. The DNA of the CDR3 is TGTGCCAGCAGTCGATTAACAGGGGACAACGTCCTGACTTTC. The chain is built from TRBV7-2 and TRBJ2-6; 7 nucleotides agree with TRBD1. The CDR3 spans 14 residues. Germline V CDR1 and CDR2: SGHTA, FQGNSA.

The chain uses TRBV5-4 and TRBJ1-2, with D unclear. Germline V gene lookup returns CDR1 SGHNT and CDR2 YYREEE (reference sequence). The CDR3 loop spans 13 amino acids. V lost 0 bases and J lost 10, with 13 bases in between. Here the CDR3 DNA reads TGTGCCAGCAGCTTGGAACGAGGACTAGCCTACACCTTC. Its translation is CASSLERGLAYTF.

This clonotype was recorded only once. This rearrangement joins TRBV6-5 to TRBJ1-3; D is unclear. This CDR3 has 17 amino acids. Germline loops: CDR1 MNHEY, CDR2 SVGAGI. V was trimmed by 2 bases and J by 2 bases, leaving 16 bases between them. CDR3 DNA sequence: TGTGCCAGCAGTTACAGCTGGAGTGGGTCCGCTGGAAACACCATATATTTT. Residues: CASSYSWSGSAGNTIYF.

This clonotype was seen many times. J is TRBJ1-2 and V is TRBV2; possible D gene TRBD1, 5 bases. Germline lookup yields CDR1 SNHLY and CDR2 FYNNEI. The CDR3 spans 14 residues. Trimming pared 3 bases from V and 2 bases from J, leaving 10 bases between. Here the CDR3 reads CASSELQVNYGYTF. The CDR3 nucleotides read TGTGCCAGCAGTGAGCTACAGGTAAACTATGGCTACACCTTC.

This clonotype was observed once. At one end the junction does not follow the germline gene, possibly because of a read error. The J gene is TRBJ1-6, the V gene TRBV2; D gene uncertain. CDR3 length equals 14 residues. Per germline, CDR1 SNHLY and CDR2 FYNNEI. Here the CDR3 reads CASSALAGSSPFHF. DNA of the CDR3: TGTGCCAGCAGCGCACTAGCGGGGAGTTCACCCTTCCACTTT.

In this sample, this clonotype turned up many times. The rearrangement links TRBV7-8 to TRBJ2-6, with D perhaps matching TRBD1 or TRBD2 (5 bases each). The CDR3 consists of 16 residues. Germline-derived CDR1 and CDR2 are SGHVS and FQNEAQ. V was clipped by 1 base and J by 3 bases, with 10 bases between them. The CDR3 here is CASSLGGRFGANVLTF. The DNA for the CDR3 is TGTGCCAGCAGCTTAGGGGGACGGTTTGGGGCCAACGTCCTGACTTTC. The whole variable domain, filled in from reference TRBV7-8 and TRBJ2-6, reads GAGVSQSPRYKVAKRGQDVALRCDPISGHVSLFWYQQALGQGPEFLTYFQNEAQLDKSGLPSDRFFAERPEGSVSTLKIQRTQQEDSAVYLCASSLGGRFGANVLTFGAGSRLTVL.

The chain employs TRBV29-1 and TRBJ2-7; TRBD2 agrees at 11 bases. This CDR3 has 14 amino acids. Germline values: CDR1 SQVTM, CDR2 ANQGSEA. As DNA, the CDR3 is TGCAGTGACTACGGGACTAGCGGATCCTACGAGCAGTACTTC. Residues: CSDYGTSGSYEQYF.

The sample holds a few counts of this clonotype. CDR3 in DNA: TGCGCCAGCAGCCAAGAAAGCGGACAGGGCCATTCTTACTATGGCTACACCTTC. This codes for CASSQESGQGHSYYGYTF. The chain couples TRBV4-1 to TRBJ1-2; 8 bases are a match to TRBD1. Germline V gene data show CDR1 as MGHRA and CDR2 as YSYEKL. V lost 0 bases and J lost 3; bases outside the gene matches: 12. CDR3 size: 18 residues.

The chain couples TRBV5-1 to TRBJ1-5; D unresolved. This CDR3 contains 15 residues. Trimming stripped 4 bases from V and 6 bases from J, with 17 bases between. Germline CDR1 is SGHRS and CDR2 is YFSETQ. CDR3 loop: CASSPEGFLGQPQHF. The DNA for the CDR3 is TGCGCCAGCAGCCCCGAGGGTTTTTTAGGTCAGCCCCAGCATTTT.

There are a few counts of this clonotype. This sequence joins TRBV27 and TRBJ1-1, with TRBD1 as a possible D gene (5 bases). This CDR3 has 14 residues. Trimming took off 6 bases at V and 6 bases at J, with 17 bases between the two ends. Germline V lookup: CDR1 MNHEY, CDR2 SMNVEV (reference sequence). CDR3 sequence reads: CASSLSRQKSEAFF. For the CDR3, the DNA is TGTGCCAGCAGCTTAAGTAGACAGAAGTCTGAAGCTTTCTTT.

The CDR3 DNA is TGTGCCAGCAGCCAAGATCCGGGGTATGGGGCCAACGTCCTGACTTTC. Translated, it gives CASSQDPGYGANVLTF. The gene calls are TRBV7-9 and TRBJ2-6; D is perhaps TRBD2 (5 bases). This CDR3 contains 16 residues. Trimming stripped 5 bases from V and 3 bases from J, with 14 bases between. Per the germline V gene, CDR1 is SEHNR and CDR2 is FQNEAQ (reference sequence).

The chain employs TRBV9 and TRBJ1-6, with D unresolved. CDR3 length equals 16 residues. Germline V gene lookup returns CDR1 SGDLS and CDR2 YYNGEE. V lost 4 bases to trimming and J lost 5 bases, with 16 bases between them. CDR3 in amino acids: CASSPPGGPNNSPLHF. CDR3 DNA: TGTGCCAGCAGCCCCCCGGGAGGCCCGAATAATTCACCCCTCCACTTT. Full variable domain (outside the CDR3, taken from reference TRBV9 and TRBJ1-6): DSGVTQTPKHLITATGQRVTLRCSPRSGDLSVYWYQQSLDQGLQFLIQYYNGEERAKGNILERFSAQQFPDLHSELNLSSLELGDSALYFCASSPPGGPNNSPLHFGNGTRLTVT.

The J gene is TRBJ2-7, the V gene TRBV7-2; D is perhaps TRBD1 or TRBD2 (5 bases each). The V end lost 5 bases, the J end lost 2 bases, and 16 bases lay between the germline ends. There are 15 residues in the CDR3. Germline CDR1 reads SGHTA; CDR2 reads FQGNSA. DNA of the CDR3: TGTGCCAGCAGCAATCCCGGGACGATTACCTACGAGCAGTACTTC. Translated, it gives CASSNPGTITYEQYF.

The table lists this clonotype with a count of one. This chain connects TRBV7-2 to TRBJ1-2; D call uncertain. The CDR3 covers 13 residues. V lost 1 base, J lost 8 bases, and 11 bases lay in between. Germline CDR1 is SGHTA and CDR2 is FQGNSA. The CDR3 nucleotides read TGTGCCAGCAGCTTAGGGCATGGTGAAGGCTACACCTTC. It encodes CASSLGHGEGYTF.

In this sample, this clonotype turned up many times. This chain uses TRBV5-1 with TRBJ1-1, with D possibly being TRBD1 (5 bases). Germline V gives CDR1 SGHRS, CDR2 YFSETQ. CDR3 size: 15 residues. Trimming shortened V by 0 bases and J by 0 bases, and 9 bases separated the two germline ends. CDR3 region: CASSLEPGMNTEAFF. DNA for the CDR3: TGCGCCAGCAGCTTGGAGCCAGGGATGAACACTGAAGCTTTCTTT.